The 18 T cell receptor beta chains listed next were all sequenced from one sample in a study of T cell repertoires in cytomegalovirus infection. A single record per CDR3 protein comes from TCRdb applying MiXCR to the reads. The data show under 300,000 distinct CDR3 sequences, with 20% to 25% seen just once and roughly a fifth held by the top ten. What these receptors recognize is not known. Sequences were derived from cultured PBMCs, sampled from culture after CMV antigen stimulation. These receptors were taken from a human donor in good health (CMV status not recorded). Some clones in this sample may be carry-over from other donors' samples.

The rearrangement uses TRBV29-1 and TRBJ2-1; 12 positions agree with TRBD2. The CDR3 runs 14 residues. The germline gives CDR1 SQVTM, CDR2 ANQGSEA. V lost 6 bases to trimming and J lost 8 bases; unmatched junction nucleotides: 8. DNA for the CDR3: TGCAGCGTCCTCGCTAGACTAGCGGGGGATGAGCAGTTCTTC. As protein: CSVLARLAGDEQFF.

This clonotype was observed a handful of times. The chain carries TRBV10-3 and TRBJ1-4; 10 bases are shared with TRBD1. The junction had 13 bases not matched to a gene; V was cut back by 11 bases and J by 7 bases. CDR1 ENHRY and CDR2 SYGVKD come from the germline V gene. CDR3 size: 15 residues. CDR3 residues: CASNRTGGSAEKLFF. CDR3 sequence (DNA): TGTGCCTCCAACCGGACAGGGGGTAGTGCTGAAAAACTGTTTTTT.

This clonotype showed up just a few times. The chain combines TRBV19 with TRBJ1-5; TRBD1 matches 7 bases. In germline, CDR1 is LNHDA, CDR2 SQIVND (reference sequence). The CDR3 is 15 amino acids. V trimming: 1 base; J trimming: 7 bases; junction bases outside the gene matches: 7. The CDR3 here is CASSIAGRGLQPQHF. Written as DNA, the CDR3 is TGTGCCAGTAGTATAGCTGGCAGGGGGTTACAGCCCCAGCATTTT.

This clonotype was seen ten or more times. This chain connects TRBV2 to TRBJ2-1; no definite D call. Germline CDR1 SNHLY, CDR2 FYNNEI. There are 14 residues in the CDR3. Trimming pared 6 bases from V and 0 bases from J, leaving 9 bases between. This chain's CDR3 is CASSTSSSYNEQFF. CDR3 nucleotide sequence: TGTGCCAGCAGCACATCTAGCTCCTACAATGAGCAGTTCTTC. Drawing the rest from reference TRBV2 and TRBJ2-1, the complete variable domain is EPEVTQTPSHQVTQMGQEVILRCVPISNHLYFYWYRQILGQKVEFLVSFYNNEISEKSEIFDDQFSVERPDGSNFTLKIRSTKLEDSAMYFCASSTSSSYNEQFFGPGTRLTVL.

This clonotype was seen repeatedly, ten times or more. V usage is TRBV7-2 and J usage is TRBJ2-7, with 8 bases identical to TRBD2. This CDR3 spans 14 amino acids. CDR1 and CDR2 (germline): SGHTA, FQGNSA. The ends lost 5 bases at V and 5 bases at J; junction bases unmatched: 8. The CDR3 sequence is CASSQREGRNEQYV. CDR3 DNA sequence: TGTGCCAGCAGCCAACGGGAGGGCCGTAACGAGCAGTACGTC.

This clonotype appeared a few times. The rearrangement uses TRBV18 and TRBJ2-5, with 7 bases that match TRBD1. The CDR3 is made up of 13 amino acids. Germline CDR1 is KGHSH and CDR2 is LQKENI. J lost 5 bases, V lost 6 bases, and 6 bases had no gene match. The CDR3 nucleotides read TGTGCCAGCTCCCCGACAGGGCCGGAGACCCAGTACTTC. Translation gives CASSPTGPETQYF.

This clonotype was found a few times. The rearrangement uses TRBV28 and TRBJ1-1; 8 nucleotides align to TRBD1. The CDR3 has 14 residues. Looked up from germline, CDR1 is MDHEN and CDR2 is SYDVKM. The J segment lost 1 base and the V segment lost 6 bases, leaving 4 bases of the junction unmatched. For the CDR3, the DNA is TGTGCCAGCAGAACGACAGGGGCGAACACTGAAGCTTTCTTT. The encoded protein is CASRTTGANTEAFF.

This clonotype was counted many times. The chain is built from TRBV7-2 and TRBJ2-1, with TRBD2 matching 11 bases. Unmatched junction bases numbered 11, after V lost 9 bases and J lost 7 bases. This CDR3 is 15 amino acids long. Germline CDR1 SGHTA, CDR2 FQGNSA. This chain's CDR3 is CARNSPGLAVNEQFF. As DNA, the CDR3 is TGTGCCAGAAACTCTCCGGGACTAGCGGTGAATGAGCAGTTCTTC.

CDR3 protein: CSARAGGNTDTQYF. CDR3 nucleotide sequence: TGCAGTGCTAGAGCGGGAGGGAACACAGATACGCAGTATTTT. The chain uses TRBV20-1 and TRBJ2-3; 8 bases map to TRBD2. V dropped 1 base and J dropped 2; count of bases not matched to a gene: 2. CDR3 length: 14 amino acids. The germline V gene has CDR1 DFQATT and CDR2 SNEGSKA (reference sequence).

The chain carries TRBV19 and TRBJ2-2; D ambiguous. CDR1 is LNHDA and CDR2 is SQIVND in the germline V gene (reference sequence). This CDR3 comprises 17 residues. V was shortened by 3 bases and J by 0 bases, with 14 bases between the two germline ends. CDR3 nucleotide sequence: TGTGCCAGTAGTATGCTTTTTGGACCCACGAACACCGGGGAGCTGTTTTTT. Protein product: CASSMLFGPTNTGELFF.

This clonotype has a handful of counts. The CDR3 loop is CASSSIRDIDRDEQYF. The DNA for the CDR3 is TGTGCCAGCAGTTCAATTCGGGACATCGATCGGGACGAGCAGTACTTC. The chain employs TRBV6-1 and TRBJ2-7; a possible D gene is TRBD1 (6 bases). Deletions cut 5 bases from V and 5 bases from J, with 22 bases between. CDR1 MNHNS and CDR2 SASEGT come from the germline V gene. The CDR3 runs 16 residues.

Details on this clonotype: Just one base apart from a much larger clone, this may be a read error. The V and J genes are TRBV6-1 and TRBJ1-5, with a tentative D call TRBD1 (5 bases). The CDR3 extends over 18 amino acids. Looked up from germline, CDR1 is MNHNS and CDR2 is SASEGT. Trimming stripped 3 bases from V and 3 bases from J, with 21 bases between. CDR3: CASSDTRGVGVDNQPQHF. DNA for the CDR3: TGTGCCAGCAGTGACACTCGGGGGGTTGGTGTTGACAATCAGCCCCAGCATTTT.

The table lists this clonotype with many counts. The chain couples TRBV7-2 to TRBJ2-7; D is undetermined. Trimming took off 5 bases at V and 6 bases at J, with 8 bases between the two ends. This CDR3 has 11 residues. Looked up from germline, CDR1 is SGHTA and CDR2 is FQGNSA. The CDR3 reads CASSTTREQYF. The CDR3 region has the DNA TGTGCCAGCAGCACCACGCGCGAGCAGTACTTC.

There are many counts of this clonotype. V usage is TRBV28 and J usage is TRBJ2-1, with D possibly called TRBD1 or TRBD2 (5 bases each). V lost 5 bases, J lost 8 bases, and 22 bases lay in between. The V gene's germline CDR1 is MDHEN and CDR2 SYDVKM. The CDR3 is 16 amino acids. The CDR3 sequence is CASSGGGAARRDEQFF. The CDR3 DNA reads TGTGCCAGCAGTGGGGGTGGTGCGGCCCGACGCGATGAGCAGTTCTTC.

This chain uses TRBV7-9 with TRBJ2-2, with no clear D. The V end lost 5 bases, the J end lost 4 bases, and 11 bases lay between the germline ends. Germline V gives CDR1 SEHNR, CDR2 FQNEAQ (reference sequence). The CDR3 is 14 residues long. The CDR3 DNA follows: TGTGCCAGCAGCGTCATTCCCTTCACCGGGGAGCTGTTTTTT. Translated: CASSVIPFTGELFF.

This chain links TRBV12-3 or TRBV12-4 with TRBJ1-2; unclear D gene. The V gene lost 10 bases and the J gene lost 1 base, with 13 bases spanning the gap. The CDR3 is 13 residues long. CDR3 DNA sequence: TGTGCCACCCCTGAGGGCCGTAACTATGGCTACACCTTC. It specifies CATPEGRNYGYTF.

V and J are TRBV28 and TRBJ2-7; the D gene is possibly TRBD2 (6 bases). Trimming removed 6 bases at V and 0 bases at J, with 15 bases between. This CDR3 is 15 amino acids long. Germline V lookup: CDR1 MDHEN, CDR2 SYDVKM. The CDR3 region has the DNA TGTGCCAGCAGCGCTCACAGCGGGCACTCCTACGAGCAGTACTTC. Encoded protein: CASSAHSGHSYEQYF.

Ten or more counts support this clonotype. The chain is built from TRBV7-2 and TRBJ1-4; TRBD1 is a possible D gene (6 bases). Per germline, CDR1 SGHTA and CDR2 FQGNSA. The CDR3 is 15 amino acids. Trimming removed 3 bases at V and 7 bases at J, with 15 bases between. DNA of the CDR3: TGTGCCAGCAGCTTGACCCAGGGGTATCTTGAAAAACTGTTTTTT. Its translation: CASSLTQGYLEKLFF.